The T cell receptor beta chain under discussion was sequenced for a study of blood T cell repertoires in COVID-19. The V and J ends lost 1 base and 6 bases, in that order; junction bases with no gene match: 6. CDR3 size: 15 residues. Germline V gives CDR1 SGHTA, CDR2 FQGNSA. Authors' methods: Researchers report that nucleated cell counts were estimated from reference gene primer amplification. The assay was immunoSEQ multiplex PCR, and TCRdb's table has in-frame clones only and misses some. That table is the source of V, J and clone size, and D and trimming were worked out from the DNA. The sample lists about 170,000 clones; around 90% were seen once. The table lists this clone with a count of one.

The sequence came from a man aged 50-60 years who had recovered from COVID-19. The chain combines TRBV7-2 with TRBJ2-4; 7 bases fit TRBD2. The sequenced sample consisted of peripheral blood. The CDR3 DNA reads TGTGCCAGCAGCTTAGATAGGACTAGGGGAAACATTCAGTACTTC. Protein product: CASSLDRTRGNIQYF.